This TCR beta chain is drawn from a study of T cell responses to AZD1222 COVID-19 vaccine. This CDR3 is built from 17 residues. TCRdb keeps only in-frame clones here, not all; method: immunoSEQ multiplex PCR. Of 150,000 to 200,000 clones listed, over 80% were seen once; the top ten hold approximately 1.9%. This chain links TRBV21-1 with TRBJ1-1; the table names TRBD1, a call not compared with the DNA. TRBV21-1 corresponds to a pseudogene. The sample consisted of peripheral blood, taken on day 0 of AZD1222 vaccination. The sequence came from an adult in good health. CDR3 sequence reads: CASSKARGGQGCTEAFF. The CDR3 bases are TGTGCCAGCAGCAAAGCGCGGGGGGGACAGGGGTGCACTGAAGCTTTCTTT.